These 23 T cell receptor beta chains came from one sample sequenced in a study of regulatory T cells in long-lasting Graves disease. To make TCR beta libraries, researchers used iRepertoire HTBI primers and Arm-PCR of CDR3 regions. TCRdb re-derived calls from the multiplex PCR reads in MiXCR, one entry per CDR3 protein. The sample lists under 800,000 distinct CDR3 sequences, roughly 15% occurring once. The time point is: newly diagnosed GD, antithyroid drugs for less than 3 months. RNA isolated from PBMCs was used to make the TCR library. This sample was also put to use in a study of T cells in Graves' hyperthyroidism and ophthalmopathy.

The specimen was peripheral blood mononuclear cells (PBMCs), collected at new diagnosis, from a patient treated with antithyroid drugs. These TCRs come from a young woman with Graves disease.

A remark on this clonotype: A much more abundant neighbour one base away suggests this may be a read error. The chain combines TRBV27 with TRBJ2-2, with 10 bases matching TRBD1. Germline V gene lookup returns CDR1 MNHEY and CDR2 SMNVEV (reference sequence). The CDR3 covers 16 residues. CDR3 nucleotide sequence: TGTGCCAGCAGGCTACGACAGGGGGCGAACACCGGGGAGCTGTCTTTT. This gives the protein CASRLRQGANTGELSF.

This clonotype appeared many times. The CDR3 loop is CSARDSGYTF. The CDR3 nucleotides read TGCAGTGCTAGAGACAGCGGCTACACCTTC. The gene calls are TRBV20-1 and TRBJ1-2; D is unresolved. Per germline, CDR1 DFQATT and CDR2 SNEGSKA (reference sequence). CDR3 length: 10 amino acids. Trimming cost V 0 bases and J 8 bases, with 4 bases left between them.

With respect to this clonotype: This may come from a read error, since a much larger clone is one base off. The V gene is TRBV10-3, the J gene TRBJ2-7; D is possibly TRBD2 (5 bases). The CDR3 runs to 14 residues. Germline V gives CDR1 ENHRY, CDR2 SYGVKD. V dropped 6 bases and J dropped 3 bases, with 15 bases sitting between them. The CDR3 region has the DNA TGTGCCATCAGACGTAATATCGGGGACTACGAGCAGTACTTC. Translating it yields CAIRRNIGDYEQYF.

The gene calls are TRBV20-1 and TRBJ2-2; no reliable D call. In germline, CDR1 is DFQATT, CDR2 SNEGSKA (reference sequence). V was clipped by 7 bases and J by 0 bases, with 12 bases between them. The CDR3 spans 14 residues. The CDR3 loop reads CSVRRNPNTGELFF. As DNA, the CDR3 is TGCAGTGTACGGCGGAACCCGAACACCGGGGAGCTGTTTTTT.

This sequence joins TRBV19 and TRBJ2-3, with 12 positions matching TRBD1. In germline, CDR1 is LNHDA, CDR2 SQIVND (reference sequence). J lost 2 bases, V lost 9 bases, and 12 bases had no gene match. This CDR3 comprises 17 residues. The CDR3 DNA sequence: TGTGCCAGAAGTTCTGGGACAGGGGGCGAATACACAGATACGCAGTATTTT. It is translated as CARSSGTGGEYTDTQYF. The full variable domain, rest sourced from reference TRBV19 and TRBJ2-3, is DGGITQSPKYLFRKEGQNVTLSCEQNLNHDAMYWYRQDPGQGLRLIYYSQIVNDFQKGDIAEGYSVSREKKESFPLTVTSAQKNPTAFYLCARSSGTGGEYTDTQYFGPGTRLTVL.

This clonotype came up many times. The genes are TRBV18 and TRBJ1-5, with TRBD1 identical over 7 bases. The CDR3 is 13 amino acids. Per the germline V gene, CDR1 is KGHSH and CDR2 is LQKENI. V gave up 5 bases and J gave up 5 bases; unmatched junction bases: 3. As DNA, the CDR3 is TGTGCCAGCTCAACCGGGACAGATCAGCCCCAGCATTTT. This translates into CASSTGTDQPQHF.

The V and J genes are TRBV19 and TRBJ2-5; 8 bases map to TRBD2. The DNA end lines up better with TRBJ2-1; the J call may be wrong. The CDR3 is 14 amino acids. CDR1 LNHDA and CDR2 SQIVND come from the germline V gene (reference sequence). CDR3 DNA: TGTGCCAGTTCAGCGGGAGTGAATAGCAATGAGCAGTTCTTC. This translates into CASSAGVNSNEQFF.

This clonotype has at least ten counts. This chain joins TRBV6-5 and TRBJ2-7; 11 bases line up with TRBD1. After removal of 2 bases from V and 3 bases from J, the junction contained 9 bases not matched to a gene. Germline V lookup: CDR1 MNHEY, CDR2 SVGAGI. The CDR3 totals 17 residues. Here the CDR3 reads CASSYRGPDRGLYEQYF. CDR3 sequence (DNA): TGTGCCAGCAGTTACCGAGGCCCGGACAGGGGGCTCTACGAGCAGTACTTC.

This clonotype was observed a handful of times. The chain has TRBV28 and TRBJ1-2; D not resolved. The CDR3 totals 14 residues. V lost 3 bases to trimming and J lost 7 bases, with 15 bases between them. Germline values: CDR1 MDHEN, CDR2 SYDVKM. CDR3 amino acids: CASSFVSPISGYTF. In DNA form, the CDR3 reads TGTGCCAGCAGTTTCGTTTCGCCTATTAGTGGCTACACCTTC.

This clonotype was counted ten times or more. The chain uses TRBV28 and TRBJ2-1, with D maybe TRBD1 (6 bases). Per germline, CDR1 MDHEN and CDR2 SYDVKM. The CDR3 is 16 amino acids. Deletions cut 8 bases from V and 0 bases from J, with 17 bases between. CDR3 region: CASGPTWDISYNEQFF. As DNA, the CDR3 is TGTGCCAGCGGCCCGACTTGGGACATCTCCTACAATGAGCAGTTCTTC.

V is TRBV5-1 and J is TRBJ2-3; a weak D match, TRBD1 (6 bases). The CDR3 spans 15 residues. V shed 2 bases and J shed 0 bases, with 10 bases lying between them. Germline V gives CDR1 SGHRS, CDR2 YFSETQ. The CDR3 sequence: CASSLQGKSTDTQYF. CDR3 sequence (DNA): TGCGCCAGCAGCTTACAGGGCAAGAGCACAGATACGCAGTATTTT.

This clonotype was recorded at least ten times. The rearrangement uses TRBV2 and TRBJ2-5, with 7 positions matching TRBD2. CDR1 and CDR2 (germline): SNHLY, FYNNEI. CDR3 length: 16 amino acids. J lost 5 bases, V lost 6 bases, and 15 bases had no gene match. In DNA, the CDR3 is TGTGCCAGCAGAACGGGACTAACGGGAGCCACCGAGACCCAGTACTTC. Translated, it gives CASRTGLTGATETQYF.

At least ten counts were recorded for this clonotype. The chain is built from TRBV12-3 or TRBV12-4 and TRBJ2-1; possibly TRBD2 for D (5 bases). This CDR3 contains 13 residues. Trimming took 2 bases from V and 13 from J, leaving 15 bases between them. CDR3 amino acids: CASSLTASSEQFF. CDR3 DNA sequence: TGTGCCAGCAGTTTAACGGCTAGCTCGGAACAGTTCTTC.

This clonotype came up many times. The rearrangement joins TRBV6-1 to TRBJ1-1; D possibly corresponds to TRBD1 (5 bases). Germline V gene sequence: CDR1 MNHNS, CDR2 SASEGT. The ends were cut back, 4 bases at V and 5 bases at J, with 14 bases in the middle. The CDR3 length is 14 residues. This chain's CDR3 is CASSVRQSRTEAFF. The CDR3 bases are TGTGCCAGCAGTGTAAGACAGAGTCGGACTGAAGCTTTCTTT.

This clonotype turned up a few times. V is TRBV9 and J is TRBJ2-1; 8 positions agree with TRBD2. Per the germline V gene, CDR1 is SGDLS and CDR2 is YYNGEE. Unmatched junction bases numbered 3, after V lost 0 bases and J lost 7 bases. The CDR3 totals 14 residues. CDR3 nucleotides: TGTGCCAGCAGCGTAGCAACGGGAGGGAATGAGCAGTTCTTC. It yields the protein CASSVATGGNEQFF.

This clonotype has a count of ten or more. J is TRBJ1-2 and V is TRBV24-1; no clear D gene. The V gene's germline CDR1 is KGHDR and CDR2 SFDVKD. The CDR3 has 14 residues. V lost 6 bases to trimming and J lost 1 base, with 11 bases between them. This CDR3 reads CATSRNVVNYGYTF. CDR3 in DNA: TGTGCCACCAGTCGTAACGTGGTTAACTATGGCTACACCTTC.

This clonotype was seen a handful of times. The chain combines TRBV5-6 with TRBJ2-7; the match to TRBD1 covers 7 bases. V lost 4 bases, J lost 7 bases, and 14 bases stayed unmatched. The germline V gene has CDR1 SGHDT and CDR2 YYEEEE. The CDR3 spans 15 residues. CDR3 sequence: CASSLQQGLPGEQYF. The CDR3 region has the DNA TGTGCCAGCAGCCTCCAACAGGGGTTGCCGGGAGAGCAGTACTTC. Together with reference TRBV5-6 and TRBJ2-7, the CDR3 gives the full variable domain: DAGVTQSPTHLIKTRGQQVTLRCSPKSGHDTVSWYQQALGQGPQFIFQYYEEEERQRGNFPDRFSGHQFPNYSSELNVNALLLGDSALYLCASSLQQGLPGEQYFGPGTRLTVT.

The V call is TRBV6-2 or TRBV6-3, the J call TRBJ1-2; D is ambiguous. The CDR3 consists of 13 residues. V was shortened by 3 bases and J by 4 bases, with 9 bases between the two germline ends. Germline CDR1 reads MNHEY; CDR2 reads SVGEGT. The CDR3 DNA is TGTGCCAGCAGTTATAGTCCTGGCTATGGCTACACCTTC. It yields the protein CASSYSPGYGYTF.

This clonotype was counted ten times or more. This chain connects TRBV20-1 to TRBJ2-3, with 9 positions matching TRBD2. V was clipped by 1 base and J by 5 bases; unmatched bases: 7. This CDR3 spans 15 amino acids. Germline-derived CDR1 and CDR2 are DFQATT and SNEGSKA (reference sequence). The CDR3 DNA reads TGCAGTGCTAGAGGTTGGACTAGCGATGGAGATACGCAGTATTTT. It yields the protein CSARGWTSDGDTQYF.

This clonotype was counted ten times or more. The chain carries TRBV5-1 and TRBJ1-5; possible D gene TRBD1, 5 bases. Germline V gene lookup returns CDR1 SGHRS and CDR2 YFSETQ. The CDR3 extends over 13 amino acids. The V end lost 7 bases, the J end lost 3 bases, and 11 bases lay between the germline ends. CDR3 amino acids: CASRGEHNQPQHF. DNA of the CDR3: TGCGCCAGCCGGGGGGAGCACAATCAGCCCCAGCATTTT.

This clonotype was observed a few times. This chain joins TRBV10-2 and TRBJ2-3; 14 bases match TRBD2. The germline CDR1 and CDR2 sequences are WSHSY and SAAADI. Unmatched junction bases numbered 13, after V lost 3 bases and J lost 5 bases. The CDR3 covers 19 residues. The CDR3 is CASSDPRTGTSGSRDTQYF. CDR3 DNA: TGCGCCAGCAGTGACCCTCGAACCGGGACTAGCGGGAGTCGAGATACGCAGTATTTT.

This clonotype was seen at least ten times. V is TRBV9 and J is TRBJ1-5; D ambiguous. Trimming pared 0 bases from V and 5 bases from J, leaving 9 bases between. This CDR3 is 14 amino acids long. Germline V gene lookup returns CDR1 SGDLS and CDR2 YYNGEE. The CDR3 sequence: CASSVGQIDQPQHF. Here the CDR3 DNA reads TGTGCCAGCAGCGTAGGCCAAATCGATCAGCCCCAGCATTTT. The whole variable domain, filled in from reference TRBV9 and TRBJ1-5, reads DSGVTQTPKHLITATGQRVTLRCSPRSGDLSVYWYQQSLDQGLQFLIQYYNGEERAKGNILERFSAQQFPDLHSELNLSSLELGDSALYFCASSVGQIDQPQHFGDGTRLSIL.

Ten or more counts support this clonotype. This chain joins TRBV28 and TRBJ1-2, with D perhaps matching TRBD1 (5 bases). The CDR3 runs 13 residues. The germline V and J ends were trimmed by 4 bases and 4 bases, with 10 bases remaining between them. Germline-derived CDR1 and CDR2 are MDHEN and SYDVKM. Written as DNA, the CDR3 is TGTGCCAGCAGTTCGGGGCCCAGCTATGGCTACACCTTC. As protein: CASSSGPSYGYTF.